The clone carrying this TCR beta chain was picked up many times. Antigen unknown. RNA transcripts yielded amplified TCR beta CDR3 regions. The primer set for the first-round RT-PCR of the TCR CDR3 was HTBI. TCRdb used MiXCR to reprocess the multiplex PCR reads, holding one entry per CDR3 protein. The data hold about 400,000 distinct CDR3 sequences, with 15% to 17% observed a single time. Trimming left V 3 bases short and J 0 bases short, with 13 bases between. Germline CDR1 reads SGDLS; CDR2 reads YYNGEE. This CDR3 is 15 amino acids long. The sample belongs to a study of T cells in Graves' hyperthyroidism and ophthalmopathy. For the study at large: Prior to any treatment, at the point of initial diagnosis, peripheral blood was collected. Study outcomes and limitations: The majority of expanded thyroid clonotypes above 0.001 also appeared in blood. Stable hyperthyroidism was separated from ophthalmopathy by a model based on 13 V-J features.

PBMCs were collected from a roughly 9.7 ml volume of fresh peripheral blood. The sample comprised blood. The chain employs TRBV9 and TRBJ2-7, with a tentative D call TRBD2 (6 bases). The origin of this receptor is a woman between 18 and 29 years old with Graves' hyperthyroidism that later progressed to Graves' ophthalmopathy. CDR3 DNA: TGTGCCAGCAGCGACGAGGGGACTTCCTCCTACGAGCAGTACTTC. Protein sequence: CASSDEGTSSYEQYF.